Listed below are T cell receptor beta chains from one sample, sequenced in a study of T-cell reconstitution after alpha-beta-depleted transplantation in children. TCRdb reprocessed the PCR reads with MiXCR, giving one entry per CDR3 protein. The repertoire holds roughly 300,000 distinct CDR3 sequences, with 9.9% as singletons. The sequenced sample was PBMCs from the stem cell graft donor, obtained from the stem cell graft. The receptor set was obtained from a human donor who donated a stem cell graft to a child with SCID. The conserved cysteine and the conserved F or W are not part of the CDR3 here.

v_call cdr3_aa
TRBV20-1 CARDPSSYGGNQPQH
TRBV5-1 ASSLAGLPSDTQY
TRBV3-1 ASSKVVTGTHTQY
TRBV6-1 ASKEGDFYEQY
TRBV16 ASSPPRSYNEQF
TRBV20-1 SAGLLGGSTDTQY
TRBV6-1 ASNSGVEAF
TRBV5-1 ASSLARDRDTQY
TRBV6-1 ASRGLADYPYEQY
TRBV5-6 ASSLDWGKTGDSYNEQF
TRBV7-6 ASSLESRGLVSNQPQH
TRBV5-1 ASSLIRQGDEQY
TRBV15 ATSARPQH
TRBV10-2 ASTRQGGEKLF
TRBV6-5 ASSYSIDAFNYGYT
TRBV15 ATSREGDTTGELF
TRBV29-1 SVEDQGGSGGYRQETQY
TRBV25-1 ASRVDSSYGYT
TRBV20-1 SARGYFLTDTQY
TRBV15 ATSRQGISNQPQH
TRBV10-3 AISESTGQGDEKLF
TRBV2 ASSPTVETQY
TRBV9 ASSVGGLAGGNQETQY
TRBV27 ASSLSPGTGGYEQY
TRBV9 ASSVSGGIHNEQF